A single sample is the source of the 30 T cell receptor beta chains below, sequenced in a study of OX40 agonist ivuxolimab in advanced cancers. Method: immunoSEQ multiplex PCR; TCRdb's copy keeps in-frame clones and lacks some. The repertoire includes 65,000 to 90,000 clones, 75% to 90% of them detected once, and 0.4% to 0.65% sits in the top ten. Source: CD4+ or CD8+ T cells sorted from blood, taken in a trial of the OX40 agonist ivuxolimab. These receptors were taken from an adult with an advanced solid tumor such as melanoma, head and neck, liver or kidney cancer.

This clone was seen only a few times. The V gene is TRBV7-9, the J gene TRBJ2-5, with D possibly TRBD2 on 5 matching bases. V was shortened by 5 bases and J by 5 bases, with 18 bases between the two germline ends. CDR1 SEHNR and CDR2 FQNEAQ come from the germline V gene (reference sequence). The CDR3 is 15 residues long. The CDR3 DNA reads TGTGCCAGCAGCACCTGGACGGAGGCGCGGGAGACCCAGTACTTC. Translated, it gives CASSTWTEARETQYF.

This clone was counted only a few times. CDR3 amino acids: CASSLGGRNYNEQFF. In DNA, the CDR3 is TGTGCCAGCAGCTTAGGGGGGCGAAACTACAATGAGCAGTTCTTC. This chain joins TRBV7-2 and TRBJ2-1; the D gene is possibly TRBD1 (6 bases). Germline V gene lookup returns CDR1 SGHTA and CDR2 FQGNSA. The CDR3 runs to 15 residues. V was pared by 1 base and J by 3 bases, with 10 bases between.

The chain uses TRBV19 and TRBJ1-1; D gene ambiguous. The V and J ends lost 3 bases and 4 bases respectively, with 9 bases between them. The CDR3 extends over 13 amino acids. Germline lookup yields CDR1 LNHDA and CDR2 SQIVND (reference sequence). The CDR3 DNA sequence: TGTGCCAGTAGTATCGGACGGGGCACTGAAGCTTTCTTT. This gives the protein CASSIGRGTEAFF.

This chain uses TRBV18 with TRBJ1-5, with 10 bases identical to TRBD1. V lost 4 bases, J lost 5 bases, and 2 bases stayed unmatched. The CDR3 covers 14 residues. CDR1 is KGHSH and CDR2 is LQKENI in the germline V gene. CDR3 bases: TGTGCCAGCTCACTAGGGACAGGGGATCAGCCCCAGCATTTT. Amino acid sequence: CASSLGTGDQPQHF.

This clone came up a few times. V is TRBV5-1 and J is TRBJ2-5; D is unresolved. In germline, CDR1 is SGHRS, CDR2 YFSETQ. The V gene lost 0 bases and the J gene lost 7 bases, with 16 bases spanning the gap. CDR3 length: 15 residues. Written as DNA, the CDR3 is TGCGCCAGCAGCTTGGATCTCCCCTACAAGGCGACCCAGTACTTC. Its translation: CASSLDLPYKATQYF.

In regard to this clone: Other nucleotide sequences in the sample specify the same CDR3. The chain has TRBV7-3 and TRBJ2-3, with D unclear. The ends were cut back, 5 bases at V and 0 bases at J, with 3 bases in the middle. This CDR3 contains 12 residues. Germline values: CDR1 SGHTA, CDR2 FQGTGA. The CDR3 here is CASSDSTDTQYF. The CDR3 DNA reads as TGTGCCAGCAGCGATAGCACAGATACGCAGTATTTT.

The chain combines TRBV9 with TRBJ2-7; D ambiguous. The V and J ends lost 0 bases and 4 bases respectively, with 11 bases between them. Per germline, CDR1 SGDLS and CDR2 YYNGEE. The CDR3 is 14 residues long. CDR3 nucleotides: TGTGCCAGCAGCGTAGGGTTCACGACTTACGAGCAGTACTTC. It yields the protein CASSVGFTTYEQYF.

The rearrangement uses TRBV6-1 and TRBJ2-7; the match to TRBD1 covers 7 bases. CDR3 length: 13 residues. With V trimmed by 10 bases and J by 0 bases, 6 bases remained unmatched. The V gene's germline CDR1 is MNHNS and CDR2 SASEGT. The CDR3 nucleotides read TGTGCCATCTCGACAGGGAGCTCCTACGAGCAGTACTTC. This encodes CAISTGSSYEQYF.

V usage is TRBV5-1 and J usage is TRBJ2-2; the D gene is possibly TRBD1 (6 bases). Germline CDR1 SGHRS, CDR2 YFSETQ. Trimming cost V 2 bases and J 3 bases, with 11 bases left between them. The length of the CDR3 is 15 residues. The CDR3 sequence: CASSFSTGYTGELFF. The CDR3 DNA reads as TGCGCCAGCAGCTTTAGTACAGGGTACACCGGGGAGCTGTTTTTT.

This chain joins TRBV5-1 and TRBJ2-5; 10 bases line up with TRBD2. In germline, CDR1 is SGHRS, CDR2 YFSETQ. The CDR3 loop spans 15 amino acids. The J segment lost 7 bases and the V segment lost 2 bases, leaving 8 bases of the junction unmatched. CDR3 residues: CASSLRASGSGTQYF. For the CDR3, the DNA is TGCGCCAGCAGCTTAAGGGCTAGCGGGAGTGGGACCCAGTACTTC.

J is TRBJ2-3 and V is TRBV7-9; 7 positions agree with TRBD2. Trimming at V came to 5 bases and at J to 7 bases, leaving 6 bases not matched to a gene. Germline CDR1 reads SEHNR; CDR2 reads FQNEAQ (reference sequence). This CDR3 has 13 amino acids. The CDR3 bases are TGTGCCAGCAGCGGCCGGGACTATCATACGCAGTATTTT. Protein product: CASSGRDYHTQYF. The entire variable domain, with the rest obtained from reference TRBV7-9 and TRBJ2-3, is as follows: DTGVSQNPRHKITKRGQNVTFRCDPISEHNRLYWYRQTLGQGPEFLTYFQNEAQLEKSRLLSDRFSAERPKGSFSTLEIQRTEQGDSAMYLCASSGRDYHTQYFGPGTRLTVL.

The V and J genes are TRBV23-1 and TRBJ1-3; D call uncertain. TRBV23-1 is designated an ORF whose function remains uncertain. Deletions cut 7 bases from V and 7 bases from J, with 8 bases between. The CDR3 loop spans 11 amino acids. The CDR3 sequence is CASIPPNTIYF. CDR3 DNA sequence: TGCGCCAGCATTCCCCCGAACACCATATATTTT.

This chain links TRBV23-1 with TRBJ2-7; TRBD2 matches 11 bases. TRBV23-1 is an ORF, and what it does is uncertain. The CDR3 runs 16 residues. The junction had 7 bases not matched to a gene; V was cut back by 3 bases and J by 3 bases. Written as DNA, the CDR3 is TGCGCCAGCAGTCATCCCGGGACTAGCGGAGACTACGAGCAGTACTTC. Its translation is CASSHPGTSGDYEQYF.

The rearrangement links TRBV19 to TRBJ2-5; TRBD2 agrees at 8 bases. The CDR3 spans 19 residues. V lost 3 bases, J lost 5 bases, and 20 bases stayed unmatched. Germline CDR1 and CDR2: LNHDA and SQIVND (reference sequence). CDR3 in DNA: TGTGCCAGTAGTATGGAGAGCCCTTTGATCGGGAGGGCCGCGGAGACCCAGTACTTC. It specifies CASSMESPLIGRAAETQYF.

This chain connects TRBV14 to TRBJ2-3; 9 positions match TRBD2. The V gene's germline CDR1 is SGHDN and CDR2 FVKESK. The CDR3 has 18 amino acids. J was trimmed by 1 base and V by 5 bases; bases with no gene match: 13. This chain's CDR3 is CASSSAGVSGGGTDTQYF. CDR3 bases: TGTGCCAGCAGCTCTGCCGGGGTTAGCGGGGGTGGCACAGATACGCAGTATTTT.

This sequence joins TRBV28 and TRBJ2-5; a possible D gene is TRBD1 (6 bases). CDR3 size: 14 residues. The germline gives CDR1 MDHEN, CDR2 SYDVKM. With 4 bases removed from V and 4 bases from J, the gap between germline ends came to 13 bases. CDR3 sequence: CASSSNRVRETQYF. CDR3 DNA sequence: TGTGCCAGCAGTTCAAACAGGGTTCGAGAGACCCAGTACTTC.

This clone appeared once. J is TRBJ1-2 and V is TRBV6-1; no clear D. This CDR3 is built from 14 residues. V was trimmed by 7 bases and J by 2 bases, leaving 14 bases between them. Germline CDR1 is MNHNS and CDR2 is SASEGT. As DNA, the CDR3 is TGTGCCAGCACTTACACTGTGGGCAACTATGGCTACACCTTC. Protein sequence: CASTYTVGNYGYTF.

V and J are TRBV6-5 and TRBJ2-7; tentatively, D is TRBD2 (5 bases). V was trimmed by 10 bases and J by 6 bases, leaving 19 bases between them. The V gene's germline CDR1 is MNHEY and CDR2 SVGAGI. The length of the CDR3 is 13 residues. This CDR3 is CATHGPLGLEQYF. The CDR3 DNA sequence: TGTGCCACACATGGCCCCCTTGGACTCGAGCAGTACTTC.

This chain connects TRBV12-1 to TRBJ2-4; TRBD2 was called by the table and not checked on the DNA. TRBV12-1 is a pseudogene. The CDR3 runs to 17 residues. CDR3 residues: CASSFARGDGPKNIQYF. CDR3 in DNA: TGTGCCAGCAGCTTTGCGCGGGGGGACGGTCCCAAAAACATTCAGTACTTC.

V is TRBV5-4 and J is TRBJ2-5; perhaps TRBD2 as D (6 bases). The CDR3 runs 15 residues. Germline V lookup: CDR1 SGHNT, CDR2 YYREEE (reference sequence). V was pared by 2 bases and J by 4 bases, with 15 bases between. In DNA, the CDR3 is TGTGCCAGCAGCTTTCTTCGGGAGAAGGGAGAGACCCAGTACTTC. This translates into CASSFLREKGETQYF. The full variable domain, in which reference TRBV5-4 and TRBJ2-5 provide the parts outside the CDR3, is ETGVTQSPTHLIKTRGQQVTLRCSSQSGHNTVSWYQQALGQGPQFIFQYYREEENGRGNFPPRFSGLQFPNYSSELNVNALELDDSALYLCASSFLREKGETQYFGPGTRLLVL.

The chain links TRBV16 to TRBJ2-7; D is uncertain. CDR3 length: 13 amino acids. CDR1 is KGHSY and CDR2 is FQNENV in the germline V gene. V gave up 0 bases and J gave up 0 bases, with 3 bases separating them. This CDR3 reads CASSQSYSYEQYF. Written as DNA, the CDR3 is TGTGCCAGCAGCCAATCATACTCCTACGAGCAGTACTTC. The variable domain in full, with the rest retrieved from reference TRBV16 and TRBJ2-7, is GEEVAQTPKHLVRGEGQKAKLYCAPIKGHSYVFWYQQVLKNEFKFLISFQNENVFDETGMPKERFSAKCLPNSPCSLEIQATKLEDSAVYFCASSQSYSYEQYFGPGTRLTVT.

The chain joins TRBV18 to TRBJ1-4, with a weak D call TRBD1 (5 bases). Germline CDR1 reads KGHSH; CDR2 reads LQKENI. Trimming removed 3 bases from V and 4 bases from J, with 9 bases in between. The CDR3 loop spans 14 amino acids. The CDR3 sequence: CASSPGRRNEKLFF. The CDR3 nucleotides read TGTGCCAGCTCACCGGGACGCCGTAATGAAAAACTGTTTTTT.

The chain links TRBV13 to TRBJ2-5; D remains ambiguous. Germline CDR1 is PRHDT and CDR2 is FYEKMQ (reference sequence). The CDR3 loop spans 17 amino acids. Deletions cut 0 bases from V and 5 bases from J, with 19 bases between. CDR3 region: CASSLGLLHPGRETQYF. Written as DNA, the CDR3 is TGTGCCAGCAGCTTAGGTCTTCTGCACCCCGGGCGGGAGACCCAGTACTTC.

This chain links TRBV4-1 with TRBJ2-7; 9 nucleotides agree with TRBD1. The V gene end was trimmed by 3 bases and the J gene end by 5 bases; junction bases not matched to a gene: 5. CDR1 MGHRA and CDR2 YSYEKL come from the germline V gene. There are 14 residues in the CDR3. The CDR3 sequence: CASSHRDRDHEQYF. The CDR3 nucleotides read TGCGCCAGCAGCCACCGGGACAGGGACCACGAGCAGTACTTC.

The V call is TRBV11-3, the J call TRBJ1-3; 8 bases map to TRBD1. With V trimmed by 4 bases and J by 4 bases, 9 bases remained unmatched. The CDR3 spans 16 residues. Germline CDR1 is SGHNT and CDR2 is YENEEA. The CDR3 bases are TGTGCCAGCAGCTACCGCCCGACAGGGGCCGGAAACACCATATATTTT. Translated: CASSYRPTGAGNTIYF.

The genes are TRBV13 and TRBJ2-5, with D hard to call. This CDR3 spans 12 amino acids. CDR1 and CDR2 from the germline V gene are PRHDT and FYEKMQ (reference sequence). V lost 3 bases to trimming and J lost 5 bases, with 7 bases between them. CDR3 protein: CASSFSEETQYF. The CDR3 nucleotides read TGTGCCAGCAGCTTTAGTGAGGAGACCCAGTACTTC.

This chain uses TRBV19 with TRBJ1-4; 9 bases map to TRBD1. CDR1 is LNHDA and CDR2 is SQIVND in the germline V gene (reference sequence). This CDR3 spans 13 amino acids. V lost 6 bases and J lost 6; bases outside the gene matches: 2. The chain's CDR3 is CASRGTGYEKLFF. The CDR3 DNA reads TGTGCCAGTAGGGGGACAGGGTATGAAAAACTGTTTTTT.

The rearrangement uses TRBV14 and TRBJ2-2; no definite D call. This CDR3 has 14 residues. In germline, CDR1 is SGHDN, CDR2 FVKESK. V was trimmed by 5 bases and J by 6 bases, leaving 13 bases between them. The CDR3 sequence is CASSVRGVAGELFF. CDR3 sequence (DNA): TGTGCCAGCAGCGTCCGTGGGGTGGCCGGGGAGCTGTTTTTT.

V and J are TRBV2 and TRBJ2-3; a weak D match, TRBD2 (5 bases). The V gene lost 5 bases and the J gene lost 6 bases, with 18 bases spanning the gap. Germline V gene sequence: CDR1 SNHLY, CDR2 FYNNEI. The CDR3 totals 15 residues. The CDR3, as DNA: TGTGCCAGCAGTCTTCTCTTGAAGCGGTTGGATACGCAGTATTTT. It yields the protein CASSLLLKRLDTQYF.

The chain recombines TRBV15 with TRBJ2-3, with TRBD2 matching over 10 bases. V was pared by 4 bases and J by 4 bases, with 5 bases of the junction left unmatched. Germline assignment: CDR1 LNHNV and CDR2 YYDKDF (reference sequence). The CDR3 contains 15 residues. CDR3 protein: CATSKPSGSPDTQYF. The CDR3 DNA is TGTGCCACCAGCAAGCCTAGCGGGAGCCCAGATACGCAGTATTTT.